This T cell receptor beta chain comes out of a study of patients with pleural tuberculosis. The CDR3 has 16 residues. V lost 0 bases to trimming and J lost 2 bases, with 11 bases between them. Germline assignment: CDR1 LNHNV and CDR2 YYDKDF (reference sequence). A single record per CDR3 protein comes from TCRdb applying MiXCR to the reads. The sample gives under 55,000 distinct CDR3 sequences, around 6.7% of which show up once; 15% to 20% is in the top ten. Comment on this clonotype: This sequence may be a read error, since a much larger clone differs from it by one base.

The rearrangement joins TRBV15 to TRBJ1-3; D call uncertain. The receptor was derived from a human donor with pleural tuberculosis. The CDR3 DNA follows: TGTGCCACCAGCAGAGACCCTTTGAGCCCTGGAAACACCATATATTTT. Translation: CATSRDPLSPGNTIYF.